This TCR beta chain was documented in a study of post-analysis software for immune sequencing data. Only a few counts were recorded for this clonotype. Each TCR beta cDNA library carried unique molecular identifiers. Each CDR3 protein is one row after TCRdb ran MiXCR on the PCR reads. This repertoire shows a few hundred thousand distinct CDR3 sequences, around 33% found once; its top ten account for 10% to 15%. The material sequenced was blood. The receptor comes from a girl aged 5-17 years with multiple sclerosis.

The CDR3 coding sequence is TGTGCCAGCAGTTACTCGGGACCTCTAAACGGAAACATTCAGTACTTC. This encodes CASSYSGPLNGNIQYF. The chain is built from TRBV6-5 and TRBJ2-4; D may match TRBD1 or TRBD2 (5 bases each). Germline CDR1 and CDR2: MNHEY and SVGAGI. CDR3 length: 16 amino acids. V was shortened by 0 bases and J by 6 bases, with 15 bases between the two germline ends.